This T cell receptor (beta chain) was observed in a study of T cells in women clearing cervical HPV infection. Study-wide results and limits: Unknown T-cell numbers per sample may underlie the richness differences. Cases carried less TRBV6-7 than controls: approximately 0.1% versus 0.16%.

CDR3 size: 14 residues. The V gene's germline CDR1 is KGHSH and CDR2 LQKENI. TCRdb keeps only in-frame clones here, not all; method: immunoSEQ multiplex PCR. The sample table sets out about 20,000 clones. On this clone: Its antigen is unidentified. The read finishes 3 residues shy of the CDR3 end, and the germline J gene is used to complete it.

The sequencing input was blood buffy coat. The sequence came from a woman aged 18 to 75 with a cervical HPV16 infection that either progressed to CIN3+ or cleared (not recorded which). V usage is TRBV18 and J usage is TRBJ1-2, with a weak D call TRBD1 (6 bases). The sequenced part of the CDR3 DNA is TGTGCCAGCTCACCCACCGACAGGTACAATGAC. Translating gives CASSPTDRYND. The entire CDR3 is CASSPTDRYNDYTF.